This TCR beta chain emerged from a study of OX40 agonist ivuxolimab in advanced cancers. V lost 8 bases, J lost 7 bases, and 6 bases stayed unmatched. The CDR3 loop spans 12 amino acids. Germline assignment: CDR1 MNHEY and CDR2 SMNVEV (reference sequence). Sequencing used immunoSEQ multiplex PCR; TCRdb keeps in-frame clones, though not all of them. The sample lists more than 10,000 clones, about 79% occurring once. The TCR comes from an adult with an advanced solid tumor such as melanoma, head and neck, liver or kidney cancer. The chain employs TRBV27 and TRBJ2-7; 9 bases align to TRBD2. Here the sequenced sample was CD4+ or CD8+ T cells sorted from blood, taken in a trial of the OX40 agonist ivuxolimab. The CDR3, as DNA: TGTGCCAGCTCAGGACTAGCGAGAGAGCAGTACTTC. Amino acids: CASSGLAREQYF.